These 28 T cell receptor beta chains were sequenced from one sample in a study of shared clonotypes between healthy human individuals. TCRdb's copy holds only in-frame clones and misses some; the assay was immunoSEQ multiplex PCR. The sample records more than 2 million clones, roughly 94% being singletons. The sample taken for sequencing was naive CD4+ T cells sorted from blood. Subset: CD45RA+ positively selected. These receptors all stem from a man between 18 and 29 years old in good health.

CDR3 residues: CASSLSAGYGYTF. The CDR3 DNA reads TGTGCCAGCAGCCTTTCCGCGGGGTATGGCTACACCTTC. This rearrangement joins TRBV7-2 to TRBJ1-2; D is unresolved. Deletions cut 5 bases from V and 5 bases from J, with 12 bases between. The germline V gene encodes CDR1 SGHTA and CDR2 FQGNSA. The CDR3 has 13 amino acids.

The genes are TRBV19 and TRBJ1-6; D possibly corresponds to TRBD1 (5 bases). Germline-derived CDR1 and CDR2 are LNHDA and SQIVND (reference sequence). The germline V and J ends were trimmed by 8 bases and 13 bases, with 18 bases remaining between them. CDR3 length: 13 amino acids. CDR3 coding DNA: TGTGCCAGTGAGGGTCAGAGGGGTAGGCCCCTCCACTTT. Translated: CASEGQRGRPLHF.

Concerning this clone: This may be a read error: a much more frequent sequence differs by one nucleotide. The rearrangement uses TRBV10-3 and TRBJ1-5; tentatively, D is TRBD1 (5 bases). The germline CDR1 and CDR2 sequences are ENHRY and SYGVKD. The CDR3 is made up of 13 amino acids. Trimming left V 8 bases short and J 4 bases short, with 12 bases between. The CDR3, as DNA: TGTGCCATCGGGGACGTTGGGAATCAGCCCCAGCATTTT. Protein: CAIGDVGNQPQHF.

The J gene is TRBJ2-7, the V gene TRBV7-2, with D hard to call. V gave up 2 bases and J gave up 0 bases, with 8 bases separating them. Germline CDR1 reads SGHTA; CDR2 reads FQGNSA. The CDR3 extends over 14 amino acids. Here the CDR3 DNA reads TGTGCCAGCAGCTTACGGGCGGACTCCTACGAGCAGTACTTC. This codes for CASSLRADSYEQYF. Combining the CDR3 with reference TRBV7-2 and TRBJ2-7 gives the whole variable domain GAGVSQSPSNKVTEKGKDVELRCDPISGHTALYWYRQSLGQGLEFLIYFQGNSAPDKSGLPSDRFSAERTGGSVSTLTIQRTQQEDSAVYLCASSLRADSYEQYFGPGTRLTVT.

This chain uses TRBV28 with TRBJ2-4, with 8 nucleotides matching TRBD1. Germline V gene lookup returns CDR1 MDHEN and CDR2 SYDVKM. The CDR3 is 15 residues long. V gave up 5 bases and J gave up 6 bases; unmatched junction bases: 9. CDR3 residues: CASSIPRGHGNIQYF. The CDR3 nucleotides are TGTGCCAGCAGTATCCCCAGGGGGCACGGAAACATTCAGTACTTC.

The rearrangement joins TRBV18 to TRBJ2-2, with 8 bases matching TRBD1. CDR1 is KGHSH and CDR2 is LQKENI in the germline V gene. CDR3 size: 17 residues. The trim removed 0 bases at V and 2 bases at J, leaving 5 bases unmatched. The CDR3 spells CASSPPVGQGNTGELFF. The CDR3 DNA is TGTGCCAGCTCACCACCGGTTGGACAGGGCAACACCGGGGAGCTGTTTTTT.

The chain joins TRBV10-3 to TRBJ2-1; a possible D gene is TRBD1 (5 bases). This CDR3 has 14 residues. Trimming shortened V by 2 bases and J by 5 bases, and 10 bases separated the two germline ends. From germline, CDR1 is ENHRY and CDR2 SYGVKD. The CDR3 loop reads CAISERQYDNEQFF. The CDR3, as DNA: TGTGCCATCAGTGAGAGACAGTATGACAATGAGCAGTTCTTC.

V and J are TRBV7-9 and TRBJ2-5; the match to TRBD2 covers 8 bases. Germline CDR1 and CDR2: SEHNR and FQNEAQ (reference sequence). Trimming cost V 7 bases and J 5 bases; bases outside gene matches: 12. The CDR3 length is 15 residues. CDR3 protein: CASIASGGLLETQYF. CDR3 in DNA: TGTGCCAGCATCGCCAGCGGGGGCCTCCTGGAGACCCAGTACTTC.

The chain recombines TRBV12-5 with TRBJ1-2, with TRBD1 identical over 7 bases. The CDR3 consists of 17 residues. CDR1 and CDR2 (germline): LGHNT, FRNRAP. V lost 0 bases to trimming and J lost 4 bases; unmatched junction nucleotides: 11. The CDR3 DNA reads as TGTGCTAGTGGTTTGGTAGACAGGGCCTCGTCCCGCTATGGCTACACCTTC. Translation gives CASGLVDRASSRYGYTF.

Of note for this clone: In the same sample, other DNA sequences code for this CDR3. The V and J genes are TRBV4-3 and TRBJ2-7, with 8 positions matching TRBD1. Germline values: CDR1 LGHNA, CDR2 YSLEER. The CDR3 extends over 15 amino acids. V was clipped by 1 base and J by 3 bases; unmatched bases: 5. The DNA for the CDR3 is TGCGCCAGCAGCCAAGGAGGACAGGGACTCTACGAGCAGTACTTC. It yields the protein CASSQGGQGLYEQYF.

The chain links TRBV27 to TRBJ1-5; no clear D. The germline gives CDR1 MNHEY, CDR2 SMNVEV (reference sequence). This CDR3 is built from 12 residues. Trimming took off 6 bases at V and 0 bases at J, with 3 bases between the two ends. This chain's CDR3 is CASRDSNQPQHF. As DNA, the CDR3 is TGTGCCAGCAGAGATAGCAATCAGCCCCAGCATTTT.

This chain connects TRBV30 to TRBJ1-6; D is unresolved. With 8 bases removed from V and 8 bases from J, the gap between germline ends came to 16 bases. CDR1 and CDR2 (germline): GTSNPN, SVGIG (reference sequence). The CDR3 contains 13 residues. The CDR3 DNA reads TGTGCCGCCGGGAGGAGCATCGATTCACCCCTCCACTTT. This encodes CAAGRSIDSPLHF. Drawing the rest from reference TRBV30 and TRBJ1-6, the complete variable domain is SQTIHQWPATLVQPVGSPLSLECTVEGTSNPNLYWYRQAAGRGLQLLFYSVGIGQISSEVPQNLSASRPQDRQFILSSKKLLLSDSGFYLCAAGRSIDSPLHFGNGTRLTVT.

The CDR3 loop is CASSSTWLQGAISNQPQHF. The CDR3 DNA follows: TGTGCCAGTAGTAGCACTTGGTTGCAGGGGGCGATCAGCAATCAGCCCCAGCATTTT. This chain connects TRBV19 to TRBJ1-5; 8 bases are a match to TRBD1. V gave up 4 bases and J gave up 1 base; unmatched junction bases: 15. CDR1 LNHDA and CDR2 SQIVND come from the germline V gene (reference sequence). This CDR3 region has 19 residues.

The chain couples TRBV5-4 to TRBJ2-2, with D possibly being TRBD2 (6 bases). In germline, CDR1 is SGHNT, CDR2 YYREEE (reference sequence). Deletions cut 4 bases from V and 2 bases from J, with 18 bases between. The CDR3 runs to 17 residues. CDR3 region: CASSPGTSGRNTGELFF. Written as DNA, the CDR3 is TGTGCCAGCAGCCCAGGGACTTCAGGAAGAAACACCGGGGAGCTGTTTTTT.

Details on this clone: The sample has other DNA sequences that encode this CDR3 too. V gene TRBV30 combines with J gene TRBJ2-3; TRBD2 is a possible D gene (6 bases). CDR1 and CDR2 (germline): GTSNPN, SVGIG (reference sequence). V was cut by 1 base and J by 5 bases, with 10 bases left in between. CDR3 length: 13 residues. The CDR3 loop is CAWSARRGDTQYF. The CDR3 nucleotides are TGTGCCTGGAGTGCACGGCGGGGAGATACGCAGTATTTT.

The chain is built from TRBV6-6 and TRBJ1-5; D is ambiguous. The CDR3 spans 14 residues. From germline, CDR1 is MNHNY and CDR2 SVGAGI (reference sequence). The V end lost 2 bases, the J end lost 5 bases, and 10 bases lay between the germline ends. The CDR3 DNA sequence: TGTGCCAGCAGTTACAGGGCAGAAGATCAGCCCCAGCATTTT. The encoded protein is CASSYRAEDQPQHF.

A word on this clone: The sample holds other DNA sequences that translate to the same CDR3. The rearrangement uses TRBV6-6 and TRBJ2-3; no clear D gene. V lost 2 bases to trimming and J lost 1 base, with 4 bases between them. This CDR3 contains 13 residues. Germline V lookup: CDR1 MNHNY, CDR2 SVGAGI (reference sequence). This CDR3 reads CASSYPGTDTQYF. In DNA form, the CDR3 reads TGTGCCAGCAGTTACCCCGGCACAGATACGCAGTATTTT.

The chain uses TRBV5-1 and TRBJ2-1; weak D call: TRBD2 (5 bases). CDR3 length: 13 amino acids. Trimming removed 2 bases from V and 2 bases from J, with 5 bases in between. CDR1 is SGHRS and CDR2 is YFSETQ in the germline V gene. The CDR3 loop is CASSFGTYNEQFF. CDR3 DNA sequence: TGCGCCAGCAGCTTCGGGACCTACAATGAGCAGTTCTTC. The variable domain in full, with the rest retrieved from reference TRBV5-1 and TRBJ2-1, is KAGVTQTPRYLIKTRGQQVTLSCSPISGHRSVSWYQQTPGQGLQFLFEYFSETQRNKGNFPGRFSGRQFSNSRSEMNVSTLELGDSALYLCASSFGTYNEQFFGPGTRLTVL.

The gene calls are TRBV10-3 and TRBJ2-3; the match to TRBD2 covers 8 bases. The germline CDR1 and CDR2 sequences are ENHRY and SYGVKD. The trim removed 4 bases at V and 3 bases at J, leaving 9 bases unmatched. This CDR3 comprises 16 residues. CDR3 coding DNA: TGTGCCATCAGTGGAACGAGCGGGAGCGTGACAGATACGCAGTATTTT. Amino acids: CAISGTSGSVTDTQYF.

V is TRBV2 and J is TRBJ2-3; 8 bases agree with TRBD2. With V trimmed by 5 bases and J by 0 bases, 4 bases remained unmatched. The CDR3 extends over 15 amino acids. CDR1 is SNHLY, CDR2 FYNNEI, per germline. This chain's CDR3 is CASSISGKSTDTQYF. CDR3 DNA: TGTGCCAGCAGTATTAGCGGGAAGAGCACAGATACGCAGTATTTT. Using reference TRBV2 and TRBJ2-3 for the parts outside the CDR3, the full variable domain is EPEVTQTPSHQVTQMGQEVILRCVPISNHLYFYWYRQILGQKVEFLVSFYNNEISEKSEIFDDQFSVERPDGSNFTLKIRSTKLEDSAMYFCASSISGKSTDTQYFGPGTRLTVL.

V gene TRBV30 combines with J gene TRBJ1-6; D unclear. The germline CDR1 and CDR2 sequences are GTSNPN and SVGIG (reference sequence). Trimming stripped 5 bases from V and 0 bases from J, with 11 bases between. The CDR3 is 15 residues long. For the CDR3, the DNA is TGTGCCTGGGAGGCTAGGAGCTCCTATAATTCACCCCTCCACTTT. Translating gives CAWEARSSYNSPLHF.

The chain combines TRBV11-2 with TRBJ2-2; D is perhaps TRBD2 (6 bases). V was pared by 1 base and J by 0 bases, with 9 bases between. This CDR3 spans 16 amino acids. The germline V gene has CDR1 SGHAT and CDR2 FQNNGV. CDR3 sequence: CASSLGDFANTGELFF. DNA of the CDR3: TGTGCCAGCAGCTTAGGGGACTTCGCGAACACCGGGGAGCTGTTTTTT. Full variable domain (rest looked up from reference TRBV11-2 and TRBJ2-2): EAGVAQSPRYKIIEKRQSVAFWCNPISGHATLYWYQQILGQGPKLLIQFQNNGVVDDSQLPKDRFSAERLKGVDSTLKIQPAKLEDSAVYLCASSLGDFANTGELFFGEGSRLTVL.

This chain links TRBV5-1 with TRBJ2-7, with a weak D call TRBD1 (5 bases). The length of the CDR3 is 14 residues. CDR1 and CDR2 (germline): SGHRS, YFSETQ. V was shortened by 0 bases and J by 6 bases, with 13 bases between the two germline ends. CDR3 residues: CASSLDGQSAEQYF. As DNA, the CDR3 is TGCGCCAGCAGCTTGGATGGACAATCGGCCGAGCAGTACTTC. Combining the CDR3 with reference TRBV5-1 and TRBJ2-7 gives the whole variable domain KAGVTQTPRYLIKTRGQQVTLSCSPISGHRSVSWYQQTPGQGLQFLFEYFSETQRNKGNFPGRFSGRQFSNSRSEMNVSTLELGDSALYLCASSLDGQSAEQYFGPGTRLTVT.

Note on this clone: Other DNA sequences from this sample encode an identical CDR3 as well. The CDR3 here is CASRASTDTQYF. CDR3 in DNA: TGTGCCAGCAGAGCTAGCACAGATACGCAGTATTTT. V is TRBV6-5 and J is TRBJ2-3; D remains ambiguous. CDR3 size: 12 residues. Trimming pared 6 bases from V and 0 bases from J, leaving 4 bases between. CDR1 MNHEY and CDR2 SVGAGI come from the germline V gene.

This chain links TRBV6-5 with TRBJ2-1; the D call may be TRBD1 or TRBD2 (5 bases each). The CDR3 is 15 residues long. The germline gives CDR1 MNHEY, CDR2 SVGAGI. Trimming removed 6 bases from V and 1 base from J, with 13 bases in between. CDR3 bases: TGTGCCAGCAGACAGGCTAGCTTTTCCTACAATGAGCAGTTCTTC. Translated, it gives CASRQASFSYNEQFF.

The V call is TRBV27, the J call TRBJ2-7; 9 nucleotides match TRBD1. CDR3 length: 19 amino acids. The germline V gene has CDR1 MNHEY and CDR2 SMNVEV (reference sequence). V trimming: 3 bases; J trimming: 3 bases; junction bases outside the gene matches: 18. This chain's CDR3 is CASSFSGQGRIQPLYEQYF. The CDR3 nucleotides read TGTGCCAGCAGTTTTAGTGGACAGGGGCGAATTCAACCCCTCTACGAGCAGTACTTC.

To note about this clone: This specimen includes other DNA sequences encoding the same CDR3. V is TRBV5-1 and J is TRBJ1-3; D is uncertain. The CDR3 is made up of 12 amino acids. The germline V gene has CDR1 SGHRS and CDR2 YFSETQ. Trimming removed 5 bases from V and 4 bases from J, with 7 bases in between. In DNA, the CDR3 is TGCGCCAGCAGTCTAGAGGGAAACACCATATATTTT. Residues: CASSLEGNTIYF.

V gene TRBV19 combines with J gene TRBJ1-5, with D possibly matching TRBD1 (6 bases). The V end was cut by 4 bases, the J end by 6 bases, with 16 bases between. This CDR3 contains 15 residues. The V gene's germline CDR1 is LNHDA and CDR2 SQIVND (reference sequence). The CDR3 DNA follows: TGTGCCAGTAGTACAACTGCCGGGACACCTCAGCCCCAGCATTTT. It codes for CASSTTAGTPQPQHF.